Below, one T cell receptor beta chain is given with its context. V was pared by 6 bases and J by 0 bases, with 6 bases between. This CDR3 spans 13 amino acids. The V gene's germline CDR1 is LNHDA and CDR2 SQIVND (reference sequence). These data are taken from a study of beta chain features in type 1 diabetes. Expressed TCRB transcripts were sequenced after all isolated RNA was converted to cDNA. Clones were sequenced by immunoSEQ multiplex PCR, and TCRdb holds only the in-frame ones, with some missing. The data contain about 320,000 clones, 12% to 15% of them singletons. The chain links TRBV19 to TRBJ1-5; D uncertain. This clonotype was sampled from a man aged 25-45 years in good health. The sequenced material came from central memory CD4+ T cells from blood. CDR3 loop: CASRQHSNQPQHF. CDR3 bases: TGTGCCAGTAGACAGCATAGCAATCAGCCCCAGCATTTT.